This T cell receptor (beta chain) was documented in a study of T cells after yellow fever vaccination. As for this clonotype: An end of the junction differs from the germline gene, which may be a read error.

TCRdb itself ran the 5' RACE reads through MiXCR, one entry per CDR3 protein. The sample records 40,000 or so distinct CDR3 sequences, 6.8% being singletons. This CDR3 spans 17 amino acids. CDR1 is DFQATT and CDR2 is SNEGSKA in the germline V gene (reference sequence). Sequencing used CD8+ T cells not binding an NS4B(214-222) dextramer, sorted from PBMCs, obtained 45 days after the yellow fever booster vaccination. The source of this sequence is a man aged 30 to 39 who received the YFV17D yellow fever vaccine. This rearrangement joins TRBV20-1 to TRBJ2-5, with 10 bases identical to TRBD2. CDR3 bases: TGCTGTGCTAGAGGGGCGGGGACTAGCGACACTCAAGAGACCCAGTACTTC. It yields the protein CCARGAGTSDTQETQYF.